This T cell receptor beta chain was identified during a study of T cell responses to AZD1222 COVID-19 vaccine. Study-level findings and limits: Baseline antibody screening turned up just a handful of seropositive AZD1222 recipients. Repertoire sampling occurred only after the peak T cell response.

Remarks on this clone: Antigen specificity is unknown.

TCRdb's copy holds only in-frame clones and misses some; the assay was immunoSEQ multiplex PCR. The profile shows approximately 110,000 clones, about 91% of them singletons. V shed 0 bases and J shed 6 bases, with 9 bases lying between them. Germline loops: CDR1 SGHDN, CDR2 FVKESK. The CDR3 length is 14 residues. Sample: peripheral blood, taken on day 0 of AZD1222 vaccination. The source of this sequence is an adult in good health. The chain couples TRBV14 to TRBJ2-1; D ambiguous. The DNA of the CDR3 is TGTGCCAGCAGCCAAGATCGAGCCGTCAATGAGCAGTTCTTC. Encoded protein: CASSQDRAVNEQFF.